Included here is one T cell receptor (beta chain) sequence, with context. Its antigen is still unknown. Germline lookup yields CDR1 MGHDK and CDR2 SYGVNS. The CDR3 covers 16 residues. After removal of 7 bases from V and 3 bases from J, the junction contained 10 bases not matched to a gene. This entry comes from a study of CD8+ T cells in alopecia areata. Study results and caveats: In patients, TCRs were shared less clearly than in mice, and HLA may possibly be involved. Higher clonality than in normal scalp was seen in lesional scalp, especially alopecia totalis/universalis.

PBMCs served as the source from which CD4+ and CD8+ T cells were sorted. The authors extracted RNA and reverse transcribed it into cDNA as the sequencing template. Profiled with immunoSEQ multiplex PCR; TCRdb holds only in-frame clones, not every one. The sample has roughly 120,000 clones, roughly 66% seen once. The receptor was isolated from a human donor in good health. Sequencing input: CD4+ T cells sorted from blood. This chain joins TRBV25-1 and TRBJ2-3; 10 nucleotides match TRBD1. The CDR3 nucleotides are TGTGCCAGCACCCAAGACAGGGGGCGAGTGACAGATACGCAGTATTTT. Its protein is CASTQDRGRVTDTQYF.